The clone carrying this T cell receptor beta chain showed up just a few times. Regarding time point: sample taken at primary tumor resection. TCRdb fed the 5' RACE reads into MiXCR, producing one record per CDR3 protein. The sample lists about 92,000 distinct CDR3 sequences; roughly 12% were seen once. This entry belongs to a study of spatial heterogeneity in lung cancer. Study as a whole: Compared with alpha-chain sequences, beta-chain sequences were consistently detected in greater numbers.

Germline V gene data show CDR1 as SGHRS and CDR2 as YFSETQ. The CDR3 runs 17 residues. The trim removed 3 bases at V and 3 bases at J, leaving 6 bases unmatched. The genes are TRBV5-1 and TRBJ2-3, with 14 bases identical to TRBD2. The receptor was isolated from a male donor with early-stage non-small cell lung cancer. Sequences were derived from PBMCs, sampled at surgery. This chain's CDR3 is CASSSRTSGRITDTQYF. The CDR3 DNA reads TGCGCCAGCAGCTCCCGGACTAGCGGGAGGATAACAGATACGCAGTATTTT.